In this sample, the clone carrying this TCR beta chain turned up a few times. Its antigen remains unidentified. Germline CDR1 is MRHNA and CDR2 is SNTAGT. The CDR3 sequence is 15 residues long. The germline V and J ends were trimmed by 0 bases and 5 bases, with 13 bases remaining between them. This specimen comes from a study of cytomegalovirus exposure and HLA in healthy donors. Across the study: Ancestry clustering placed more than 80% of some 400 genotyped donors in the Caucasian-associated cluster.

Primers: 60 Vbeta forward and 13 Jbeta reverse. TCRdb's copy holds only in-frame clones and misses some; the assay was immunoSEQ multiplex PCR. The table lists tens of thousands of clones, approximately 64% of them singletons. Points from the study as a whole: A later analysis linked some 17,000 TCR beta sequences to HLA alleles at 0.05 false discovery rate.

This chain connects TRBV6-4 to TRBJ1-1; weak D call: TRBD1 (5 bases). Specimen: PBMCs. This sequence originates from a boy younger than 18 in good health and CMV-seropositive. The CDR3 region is CASSDSPGRRTEAFF. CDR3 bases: TGTGCCAGCAGTGACTCTCCAGGGAGGAGGACTGAAGCTTTCTTT.